Listed here are 9 T cell receptor beta chains from one sample, sequenced in a study of radiation and T cells in renal cell carcinoma. Profiled with immunoSEQ multiplex PCR; TCRdb holds only in-frame clones, not every one. The sample shows about 130,000 clones, roughly 88% of them seen only once. The time point: baseline pretreatment blood. Treatment defined: 15 Gy SBRT to primary tumor, nephrectomy 4 weeks later. The sequenced sample was blood, obtained from a patient whose treatment included radiotherapy and nephrectomy. Source of these receptors: a woman aged 50 to 65 with renal cell carcinoma.

V and J are TRBV5-4 and TRBJ1-2; TRBD1 agrees at 7 bases. CDR1 is SGHNT, CDR2 YYREEE, per germline (reference sequence). CDR3 size: 12 residues. The ends lost 4 bases at V and 8 bases at J; junction bases unmatched: 5. CDR3 protein: CASSETGFGYTF. The CDR3 DNA is TGTGCCAGCAGCGAGACAGGGTTCGGCTACACCTTC.

This clone occurred a few times. V and J are TRBV14 and TRBJ2-3, with 10 bases fitting TRBD2. The J segment lost 5 bases and the V segment lost 7 bases, leaving 9 bases of the junction unmatched. Germline CDR1 and CDR2: SGHDN and FVKESK. The CDR3 covers 15 residues. The CDR3: CASTSQRGGVDTQYF. CDR3 nucleotides: TGTGCCAGCACCTCCCAGCGGGGGGGCGTAGATACGCAGTATTTT.

The genes are TRBV11-2 and TRBJ1-2; D is undetermined. V gave up 1 base and J gave up 7 bases, with 10 bases separating them. Germline V lookup: CDR1 SGHAT, CDR2 FQNNGV. The CDR3 length is 13 residues. The CDR3 DNA follows: TGTGCCAGCAGCTTAGCCCAGGAGCGTGGCTACACCTTC. This translates into CASSLAQERGYTF.

J is TRBJ1-1 and V is TRBV7-9; D ambiguous. This CDR3 spans 14 amino acids. Trimming left V 2 bases short and J 2 bases short, with 9 bases between. The germline V gene encodes CDR1 SEHNR and CDR2 FQNEAQ (reference sequence). The CDR3 sequence: CASSLWNRNTEAFF. The CDR3 DNA follows: TGTGCCAGCAGCTTATGGAACAGAAACACTGAAGCTTTCTTT.

In nucleotides, the CDR3 is TGTGCCAGCAGCTTAGGGGTTCACACCTACAATGAGCAGTTCTTC. Encoded protein: CASSLGVHTYNEQFF. The gene calls are TRBV7-3 and TRBJ2-1; D gene unclear. V lost 2 bases to trimming and J lost 2 bases, with 10 bases between them. This CDR3 contains 15 residues. Germline V gives CDR1 SGHTA, CDR2 FQGTGA. The full variable domain, its missing parts supplied by reference TRBV7-3 and TRBJ2-1, is GAGVSQTPSNKVTEKGKYVELRCDPISGHTALYWYRQSLGQGPEFLIYFQGTGAADDSGLPNDRFFAVRPEGSVSTLKIQRTERGDSAVYLCASSLGVHTYNEQFFGPGTRLTVL.

This chain connects TRBV7-2 to TRBJ1-1; maybe TRBD1 (6 bases). Per the germline V gene, CDR1 is SGHTA and CDR2 is FQGNSA. The V and J ends lost 3 bases and 5 bases respectively, with 13 bases between them. CDR3 length: 14 amino acids. DNA for the CDR3: TGTGCCAGCAGCTTTAACAGGGATAGGACTGAAGCTTTCTTT. This codes for CASSFNRDRTEAFF.

V and J are TRBV21-1 and TRBJ2-5; the table's TRBD1 call for D was not verified on the DNA. TRBV21-1 is listed as a pseudogene. The length of the CDR3 is 17 residues. CDR3 DNA: TGTGCCAGCAGCAAAGCGCTTTCTTACAGGGCCCAAGAGACCCAGTACTTC. Its protein is CASSKALSYRAQETQYF.

V and J are TRBV5-1 and TRBJ1-4, with 7 bases that match TRBD1. V gave up 1 base and J gave up 8 bases; unmatched junction bases: 5. Germline lookup yields CDR1 SGHRS and CDR2 YFSETQ. CDR3 length equals 14 residues. CDR3 sequence: CASSLFQGEEKLFF. The DNA of the CDR3 is TGCGCCAGCAGCTTGTTCCAGGGGGAAGAAAAACTGTTTTTT.

This rearrangement joins TRBV11-1 to TRBJ1-1, with D maybe TRBD1 (5 bases). The CDR3 is 15 amino acids. The germline V gene encodes CDR1 SGHAT and CDR2 FQDESV (reference sequence). Between the trimmed V and J ends, which lost 4 bases and 1 base, there was a span of 13 bases. The CDR3 nucleotides are TGTGCCAGCAGCTCGGGGGTGGTAGGGAACACTGAAGCTTTCTTT. Translated, it gives CASSSGVVGNTEAFF.